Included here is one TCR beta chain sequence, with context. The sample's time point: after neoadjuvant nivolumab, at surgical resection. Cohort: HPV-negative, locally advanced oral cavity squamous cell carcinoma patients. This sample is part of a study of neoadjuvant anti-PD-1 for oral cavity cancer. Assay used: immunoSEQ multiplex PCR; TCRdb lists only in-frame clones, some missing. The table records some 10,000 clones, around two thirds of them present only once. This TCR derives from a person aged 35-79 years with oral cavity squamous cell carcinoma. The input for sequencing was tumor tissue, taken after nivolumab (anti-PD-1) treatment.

The DNA of the CDR3 is TGCGCCAGCAGCTTCCGTAGCGGGGGGGCTACTGTAATTGGTTACGAGCAGTACTTC. Protein product: CASSFRSGGATVIGYEQYF. The rearrangement uses TRBV5-1 and TRBJ2-7, with 11 bases identical to TRBD2. The CDR3 runs to 19 residues. V lost 2 bases to trimming and J lost 4 bases; unmatched junction nucleotides: 17. CDR1 is SGHRS and CDR2 is YFSETQ in the germline V gene.